This TCR beta chain was profiled in a study of blood T cell repertoires in COVID-19. Study details: PBMCs, B-cell-depleted T cells, or T cells were the source of the cDNA or gDNA that made up the material.

Assay: immunoSEQ multiplex PCR; the TCRdb copy retains only in-frame clones and omits some. The profile covers 200,000 to 300,000 clones, with about 91% appearing a single time and under 3% taken by the ten largest. The sample comprised peripheral blood. This TCR was sampled from a person aged 18 to 35 with COVID-19, enrolled during active disease.

The DNA for the CDR3 is TGCGCCAGCAGCTCCGGGACAGCCGAGGGAAATGAGCAGTTCTTC. This sequence encodes CASSSGTAEGNEQFF. This rearrangement joins TRBV5-1 to TRBJ2-1, with 7 bases identical to TRBD1. V was pared by 3 bases and J by 7 bases, with 10 bases of the junction left unmatched. The CDR3 totals 15 residues. Germline loops: CDR1 SGHRS, CDR2 YFSETQ.